One and the same sample provided the 11 T cell receptor beta chains below, sequenced in a study of control samples from healthy donors and cancer patients. TCRdb keeps only in-frame clones here, not all; method: immunoSEQ multiplex PCR. In the table there are fewer than 150,000 clones, roughly 90% of which are singletons. Sequencing used blood. The receptors stem from a man younger than 35 in good health.

V and J are TRBV5-1 and TRBJ1-2; the D is unclear. From germline, CDR1 is SGHRS and CDR2 YFSETQ. V lost 0 bases to trimming and J lost 4 bases, with 7 bases between them. The length of the CDR3 is 13 residues. This CDR3 is CASSLGTAYGYTF. As DNA, the CDR3 is TGCGCCAGCAGCTTGGGGACTGCCTATGGCTACACCTTC.

In this sample, this clone turned up once. The V and J genes are TRBV7-3 and TRBJ1-6, with unresolved D. Trimming pared 1 base from V and 8 bases from J, leaving 6 bases between. This CDR3 comprises 13 residues. CDR1 is SGHTA, CDR2 FQGTGA, per germline. For the CDR3, the DNA is TGTGCCAGCAGCTTAAATCAGGATTCACCCCTCCACTTT. Translating gives CASSLNQDSPLHF.

CDR3 amino acids: CASSVSSGIQQFF. The CDR3 DNA follows: TGTGCCAGCAGCGTTTCCTCGGGTATACAGCAGTTCTTC. This chain uses TRBV9 with TRBJ2-1; D call uncertain. Germline V gene lookup returns CDR1 SGDLS and CDR2 YYNGEE. The CDR3 is 13 residues long. Trimming pared 2 bases from V and 11 bases from J, leaving 14 bases between.

The chain joins TRBV5-1 to TRBJ1-3; D remains unclear. V lost 0 bases and J 4 bases, leaving 2 bases between the germline ends. CDR1 and CDR2 (germline): SGHRS, YFSETQ. The length of the CDR3 is 12 residues. The CDR3 DNA is TGCGCCAGCAGCTTGGAAGGAAACACCATATATTTT. Amino acids: CASSLEGNTIYF.

Written as DNA, the CDR3 is TGTGCCAGCTTTGCACGGTGGACAGGGAGCACCGGGGAGCTGTTTTTT. Protein product: CASFARWTGSTGELFF. This chain links TRBV27 with TRBJ2-2, with 8 bases aligning to TRBD1. CDR3 length: 16 residues. The J segment lost 4 bases and the V segment lost 8 bases, leaving 12 bases of the junction unmatched. Germline CDR1 is MNHEY and CDR2 is SMNVEV (reference sequence).

Note on this clone: One end of the junction fails to match germline, which may point to a read error. This sequence joins TRBV6-2 or TRBV6-3 and TRBJ2-6; D is unclear. The CDR3 is made up of 19 amino acids. Germline loops: CDR1 MNHEY, CDR2 SVGEGT. The CDR3 nucleotides read TGTGTCAGCAGTTACTCGAGGTCCCAAGTGACCTCTGGGGCCAACGTCCTGACTTTC. Translated, it gives CVSSYSRSQVTSGANVLTF.

The V gene is TRBV9, the J gene TRBJ2-6; the D gene is possibly TRBD1 (6 bases). Germline V lookup: CDR1 SGDLS, CDR2 YYNGEE. V was shortened by 0 bases and J by 3 bases, with 7 bases between the two germline ends. The CDR3 runs 15 residues. The CDR3 is CASSVGGGGANVLTF. CDR3 coding DNA: TGTGCCAGCAGCGTAGGAGGGGGTGGGGCCAACGTCCTGACTTTC.

The chain has TRBV2 and TRBJ1-1; maybe TRBD1 (5 bases). V lost 3 bases to trimming and J lost 0 bases, with 14 bases between them. The CDR3 has 16 residues. Germline CDR1 is SNHLY and CDR2 is FYNNEI. The CDR3 is CASSDSLQGMNTEAFF. The CDR3 region has the DNA TGTGCCAGCAGTGACTCCTTGCAGGGCATGAACACTGAAGCTTTCTTT. The full variable domain, completed using reference TRBV2 and TRBJ1-1, is EPEVTQTPSHQVTQMGQEVILRCVPISNHLYFYWYRQILGQKVEFLVSFYNNEISEKSEIFDDQFSVERPDGSNFTLKIRSTKLEDSAMYFCASSDSLQGMNTEAFFGQGTRLTVV.

CDR3: CASSIRANTEAFF. As DNA, the CDR3 is TGTGCCAGTAGTATCCGGGCGAACACTGAAGCTTTCTTT. This chain connects TRBV19 to TRBJ1-1; unclear D gene. Germline CDR1 is LNHDA and CDR2 is SQIVND (reference sequence). V lost 3 bases and J 1 base, leaving 6 bases between the germline ends. CDR3 size: 13 residues.

V and J are TRBV5-4 and TRBJ2-3; 8 bases line up with TRBD2. V lost 4 bases and J lost 5; bases outside the gene matches: 15. Germline V CDR1 and CDR2: SGHNT, YYREEE (reference sequence). CDR3 length: 17 amino acids. The CDR3 DNA follows: TGTGCCAGCAGCCTCAGTACCGGGCGGGGGGTAATAGATACGCAGTATTTT. Translation: CASSLSTGRGVIDTQYF.

The J gene is TRBJ2-7, the V gene TRBV5-1; 7 nucleotides align to TRBD2. J lost 4 bases, V lost 4 bases, and 8 bases had no gene match. CDR1 and CDR2 (germline): SGHRS, YFSETQ. The CDR3 covers 14 residues. The CDR3 protein is CASSERLAAYEQYF. The CDR3 bases are TGCGCCAGCAGCGAGAGACTAGCCGCTTACGAGCAGTACTTC.